Listed below are T cell receptor beta chains from one sample, sequenced in a study of T-cell memory formation after mild COVID-19. One entry per CDR3 protein, called by TCRdb with MiXCR from the 5' RACE reads. The table lists hundreds of thousands of distinct CDR3 sequences, about a fifth of them singletons. Sequenced material: PBMCs or a T cell subset sorted from them (not recorded which). These receptors all come from an adult woman who had mild COVID-19 (a few samples of this study predate the infection). Cell type and time point are not known. Each CDR3 is given with its conserved first and last residue. The D gene is left open where the match is weak. Rows give clone size only sometimes, using once, few, many, or a class for an expanded clone.

few,TRBV29-1,TRBJ2-2,13,.,TGCAGCTTTGGGACGGGGAACACCGGGGAGCTGTTTTTT,CSFGTGNTGELFF
.,TRBV20-1,TRBJ2-7,14,.,TGCAGTGCTAGAGACCCAGAGGGAGCCTACGAGCAGTACTTC,CSARDPEGAYEQYF
.,TRBV6-2/TRBV6-3,TRBJ2-7,15,TRBD1,TGTGCCAGCAGTTACAACGGTGGGACAGCAGACGAGCAGTACTTC,CASSYNGGTADEQYF
many,TRBV5-4,TRBJ2-3,12,.,TGTGCCAGCAGCTTGTCTTCAGATACGCAGTATTTT,CASSLSSDTQYF
.,TRBV20-1,TRBJ1-5,16,.,TGCAGTGCTAGGCGGCCACTTTCACGGGTAAATCAGCCCCAGCATTTT,CSARRPLSRVNQPQHF
.,TRBV20-1,TRBJ2-5,16,TRBD1,TGCAGTGCTCCTAGACCGGGACAGTTCTTACAAGAGACCCAGTACTTC,CSAPRPGQFLQETQYF
few,TRBV7-9,TRBJ2-2,15,.,TGTGCCAGCAGCTTAGTTAACAGGGACACCGGGGAGCTGTTTTTT,CASSLVNRDTGELFF
few,TRBV25-1,TRBJ1-5,14,.,TGTGCCAGCAGTGAGGGGGGGAACAATCAGCCCCAGCATTTT,CASSEGGNNQPQHF
few,TRBV20-1,TRBJ1-5,16,.,TGCAGTGCTAGAGTGATGGGGACTTATAGCAATCAGCCCCAGCATTTT,CSARVMGTYSNQPQHF
few,TRBV12-3/TRBV12-4,TRBJ2-6,18,TRBD2,TGTGCCAGCAGTTTTGAGGCGGGGGGTAGCTCTGGGGCCAACGTCCTGACTTTC,CASSFEAGGSSGANVLTF
.,TRBV5-1,TRBJ2-4,15,.,TGCGCCAGCAGCTTAGGAGCCTTAGCCAAAAACATTCAGTACTTC,CASSLGALAKNIQYF
.,TRBV7-9,TRBJ2-7,17,.,TGTGCCAGCAGCCCCAGTCCCTACTTGCGGAGCATCTACGAGCAGTACTTC,CASSPSPYLRSIYEQYF
.,TRBV7-9,TRBJ2-1,14,.,TGTGCCAGCAGCTTAGCGACGGGAATCGATGAGCAGTTCTTC,CASSLATGIDEQFF
.,TRBV4-2,TRBJ2-7,16,TRBD1,TGTGCCAGCAGCCAAGAATTGACAGGGGCCGGCTACGGGCAGTACTTC,CASSQELTGAGYGQYF
.,TRBV10-3,TRBJ2-7,14,TRBD1,TGTGCCATCAGTGAGTCCTCAGGGGGCAACGAGCAGTACTTC,CAISESSGGNEQYF
.,TRBV11-2,TRBJ2-5,16,TRBD2,TGTGCCAGCAGCTTACTGGCTAGCGGGGGACAAGAGACCCAGTACTTC,CASSLLASGGQETQYF
.,TRBV10-3,TRBJ1-4,13,TRBD1,TGTGCCATCAGTGCCCGGGACAGGGAAAAACTGTTTTTT,CAISARDREKLFF
.,TRBV9,TRBJ2-1,15,TRBD2,TGTGCCAGCAGCGTAGTGGCGGGAGCCTACAATGAGCAGTTCTTC,CASSVVAGAYNEQFF
few,TRBV27,TRBJ1-2,14,TRBD1,TGTGCCAGCAGTGTCCGCCGGGACAGCTATGGCTACACCTTC,CASSVRRDSYGYTF
.,TRBV7-6,TRBJ2-1,17,.,TGTGCCAGCAGCTTAGAGGGCCCTATGAACTCCTACAATGAGCAGTTCTTC,CASSLEGPMNSYNEQFF
.,TRBV12-3/TRBV12-4,TRBJ2-6,12,.,TGTGCCAGCAGTTTCTGGGCCAACGTCCTGACTTTC,CASSFWANVLTF
few,TRBV19,TRBJ2-2,13,.,TGTGCCAGTATCGCAGGGAACACCGGGGAGCTGTTTTTT,CASIAGNTGELFF
many,TRBV25-1,TRBJ2-7,16,TRBD1,TGTGCCAGCAGTGCCCCAGACAGGGCCAGCTCCTACGAGCAGTACTTC,CASSAPDRASSYEQYF
few,TRBV3-1,TRBJ2-3,14,.,TGTGCCAGCACCTCCTCAGGGCGCACAGATACGCAGTATTTT,CASTSSGRTDTQYF
few,TRBV12-3/TRBV12-4,TRBJ2-3,15,TRBD2,TGTGCCAGCAGTTCTTCTAGCGGGATAGGAGATACGCAGTATTTT,CASSSSSGIGDTQYF
.,TRBV20-1,TRBJ2-7,13,TRBD1,TGCAGTGCTAGGGACAGGGGGCTCCACGAGCAGTACTTC,CSARDRGLHEQYF
.,TRBV12-3/TRBV12-4,TRBJ2-5,16,TRBD1,TGTGCCAGCAGCTCTTCCCACAGGGGGAGACAAGAGACCCAGTACTTC,CASSSSHRGRQETQYF
few,TRBV29-1,TRBJ1-4,13,.,TGCAGCGTTGCGGACACCCCGAATGAAAAACTGTTTTTT,CSVADTPNEKLFF
many,TRBV24-1,TRBJ2-7,11,.,TGTGCCACCAGTGATTTCAACGAGCAGTACTTC,CATSDFNEQYF
.,TRBV4-2,TRBJ1-2,15,.,TGTGCCAGCAGCCAAGAGAGTCCAGGGTTTTATGGCTACACCTTC,CASSQESPGFYGYTF
.,TRBV20-1,TRBJ2-1,19,TRBD2,TGCAGTGCTAGAGAAACCGGGACTAGCGGGAGTAGCGTCTACAATGAGCAGTTCTTC,CSARETGTSGSSVYNEQFF
.,TRBV29-1,TRBJ2-3,13,.,TGCAGCGGGATACTAGGGGGCACAGATACGCAGTATTTT,CSGILGGTDTQYF
.,TRBV27,TRBJ1-1,14,.,TGTGCCAGCAGTCCCCACATCGATGGCACTGAAGCTTTCTTT,CASSPHIDGTEAFF
few,TRBV7-8,TRBJ1-1,15,TRBD1,TGTGCCAGCAGCTTACTTGAGACAGGGAGGACTGAAGCTTTCTTT,CASSLLETGRTEAFF
.,TRBV15,TRBJ1-2,13,.,TGTGCCACCAGCAGAGACCCGGCCGCCGGCTACACCTTC,CATSRDPAAGYTF
.,TRBV20-1,TRBJ2-1,13,.,TGCAGTGCTACTCGGACTTTCAACAATGAGCAGTTCTTC,CSATRTFNNEQFF
few,TRBV11-2,TRBJ2-3,17,TRBD1,TGTGCCAGCAGCCTTATTGGGACAGGACTCGCCACAGATACGCAGTATTTT,CASSLIGTGLATDTQYF
.,TRBV5-6,TRBJ2-2,21,TRBD2,TGTGCCAGCAGCCTCCCGTGGCTCGGGACTAGCGGGAGGGGACGGACCGGGGAGCTGTTTTTT,CASSLPWLGTSGRGRTGELFF
.,TRBV24-1,TRBJ1-2,14,TRBD1,TGTGCCACCAGTGATATGGGACAGGGAAATGGCTACACCTTC,CATSDMGQGNGYTF
few,TRBV20-1,TRBJ2-2,15,TRBD2,TGCAGTGCCACCCTATCAGCGGGAGGAACCGGGGAGCTGTTTTTT,CSATLSAGGTGELFF
.,TRBV24-1,TRBJ2-1,16,TRBD2,TGTGCCACCAGTGAGGGGACTAGCGGGGGGGGCAATGAGCAGTTCTTC,CATSEGTSGGGNEQFF
few,TRBV7-2,TRBJ1-5,13,.,TGTGCCAGCAGCTTACCGCATAATCAGCCCCAGCATTTT,CASSLPHNQPQHF
.,TRBV6-5,TRBJ2-5,18,TRBD2,TGTGCCAGCAGTTCAGGGACTAGCGGGAGCGTTGGGCAAGAGACCCAGTACTTC,CASSSGTSGSVGQETQYF